The next 14 T cell receptor beta chains were all read from a single sample in a study of blood T cell repertoires in COVID-19. Method: immunoSEQ multiplex PCR; TCRdb's copy keeps in-frame clones and lacks some. The table includes around 150,000 clones, 65% to 85% detected once. The sequencing input was PBMCs or T cells enriched from blood (not recorded which). The receptor source for this set is an older woman who had recovered from COVID-19.

The chain employs TRBV5-4 and TRBJ1-2, with 7 nucleotides matching TRBD1. CDR3 length equals 14 residues. The V gene end was trimmed by 4 bases and the J gene end by 4 bases; junction bases not matched to a gene: 7. Per germline, CDR1 SGHNT and CDR2 YYREEE (reference sequence). The CDR3 sequence is CASSPTGSAYGYTF. CDR3 in DNA: TGTGCCAGCAGCCCGACAGGGTCAGCCTATGGCTACACCTTC.

The V call is TRBV7-3, the J call TRBJ2-3, with 8 positions matching TRBD2. This CDR3 has 17 amino acids. Germline CDR1 reads SGHTA; CDR2 reads FQGTGA. V dropped 5 bases and J dropped 3; count of bases not matched to a gene: 13. CDR3 region: CASSPFGAGGTTDTQYF. CDR3 nucleotides: TGTGCCAGCAGCCCATTCGGGGCGGGGGGAACAACAGATACGCAGTATTTT.

This rearrangement joins TRBV2 to TRBJ1-3; 7 bases agree with TRBD1. This CDR3 spans 16 amino acids. Unmatched junction bases numbered 6, after V lost 4 bases and J lost 0 bases. Germline loops: CDR1 SNHLY, CDR2 FYNNEI. The CDR3 sequence is CASSGQGANSGNTIYF. CDR3 in DNA: TGTGCCAGCAGTGGACAGGGAGCAAACTCTGGAAACACCATATATTTT. Full variable domain (outside the CDR3, taken from reference TRBV2 and TRBJ1-3): EPEVTQTPSHQVTQMGQEVILRCVPISNHLYFYWYRQILGQKVEFLVSFYNNEISEKSEIFDDQFSVERPDGSNFTLKIRSTKLEDSAMYFCASSGQGANSGNTIYFGEGSWLTVV.

The CDR3 spells CSVDRSNTGELFF. CDR3 sequence (DNA): TGCAGCGTTGACCGGTCGAACACCGGGGAGCTGTTTTTT. The rearrangement joins TRBV29-1 to TRBJ2-2; D unclear. This CDR3 contains 13 residues. The V gene lost 3 bases and the J gene lost 0 bases, with 5 bases spanning the gap. The germline CDR1 and CDR2 sequences are SQVTM and ANQGSEA.

The chain is built from TRBV9 and TRBJ1-6; a possible D gene is TRBD1 (5 bases). Looked up from germline, CDR1 is SGDLS and CDR2 is YYNGEE. The CDR3 sequence is 16 residues long. The V gene lost 3 bases and the J gene lost 7 bases, with 17 bases spanning the gap. Written as DNA, the CDR3 is TGTGCCAGCAGCGGCGGGGGGGTTTCGGTCAATTCACCCCTCCACTTT. As protein: CASSGGGVSVNSPLHF.

The rearrangement uses TRBV7-9 and TRBJ2-1, with 9 bases matching TRBD2. CDR3 size: 15 residues. The ends lost 0 bases at V and 6 bases at J; junction bases unmatched: 3. Per germline, CDR1 SEHNR and CDR2 FQNEAQ (reference sequence). CDR3 protein: CASSLAQTSGNEQFF. For the CDR3, the DNA is TGTGCCAGCAGCTTAGCCCAGACTAGCGGCAATGAGCAGTTCTTC.

The gene calls are TRBV27 and TRBJ2-3; no clear D gene. Germline V lookup: CDR1 MNHEY, CDR2 SMNVEV (reference sequence). The germline V and J ends were trimmed by 3 bases and 3 bases, with 13 bases remaining between them. CDR3 length: 15 amino acids. The DNA for the CDR3 is TGTGCCAGCAGTTTTGGGCTTTTTCGTACAGATACGCAGTATTTT. Protein product: CASSFGLFRTDTQYF.

J is TRBJ2-1 and V is TRBV5-1; 8 positions match TRBD2. V lost 4 bases to trimming and J lost 8 bases; unmatched junction nucleotides: 20. CDR1 and CDR2 from the germline V gene are SGHRS and YFSETQ. The CDR3 contains 18 residues. The CDR3 nucleotides read TGCGCCAGCAGCCCCTTTGGGGGTGACGGGACTAGTGATTATGAGCAGTTCTTC. Translated, it gives CASSPFGGDGTSDYEQFF.

The rearrangement links TRBV7-3 to TRBJ2-1, with 11 bases identical to TRBD1. V gave up 5 bases and J gave up 6 bases; unmatched junction bases: 6. CDR3 size: 15 residues. Germline V gene sequence: CDR1 SGHTA, CDR2 FQGTGA. CDR3 bases: TGTGCCAGCAGCCAGGCGGGACAGGGGGTCAATGAGCAGTTCTTC. It translates to CASSQAGQGVNEQFF.

This clone was observed a handful of times. V is TRBV29-1 and J is TRBJ1-5; D remains unclear. This CDR3 comprises 13 residues. The germline V gene has CDR1 SQVTM and CDR2 ANQGSEA. With 4 bases removed from V and 0 bases from J, the gap between germline ends came to 7 bases. CDR3 bases: TGCAGCGTTGGAGGGTCTAGCAATCAGCCCCAGCATTTT. It is translated as CSVGGSSNQPQHF.

The V call is TRBV5-1, the J call TRBJ2-2; 8 nucleotides agree with TRBD2. Germline CDR1 reads SGHRS; CDR2 reads YFSETQ. The CDR3 loop spans 16 amino acids. Trimming cost V 3 bases and J 6 bases; bases outside gene matches: 10. CDR3 nucleotide sequence: TGCGCCAGCAGCTGGGAGGGAGGACTAGCAGCCGGGGAGCTGTTTTTT. Protein: CASSWEGGLAAGELFF.

The chain has TRBV3-1 (or the pseudogene TRBV3-2) and TRBJ2-3; 9 bases map to TRBD2. The length of the CDR3 is 16 residues. The V segment lost 4 bases and the J segment 0 bases; nucleotides outside the gene matches: 5. CDR1 is LGHDT and CDR2 is YNNKEL in the germline V gene (reference sequence). CDR3 protein: CASSPSLAGSTDTQYF. The CDR3, as DNA: TGTGCCAGCAGCCCCAGCCTAGCGGGAAGCACAGATACGCAGTATTTT.

As regards this clone: The same CDR3 can be traced to other DNA sequences in this sample. This rearrangement joins TRBV5-1 to TRBJ1-5; D gene unclear. The germline V gene has CDR1 SGHRS and CDR2 YFSETQ. V shed 0 bases and J shed 5 bases, with 6 bases lying between them. There are 13 residues in the CDR3. The chain's CDR3 is CASSLAGDQPQHF. The DNA of the CDR3 is TGCGCCAGCAGCTTGGCCGGGGATCAGCCCCAGCATTTT.

This clone was picked up one time. This sequence joins TRBV7-9 and TRBJ1-2; TRBD1 might be the D (6 bases). The CDR3 is 17 amino acids. Germline loops: CDR1 SEHNR, CDR2 FQNEAQ (reference sequence). V lost 5 bases, J lost 14 bases, and 33 bases lay in between. CDR3 coding DNA: TGTGCCAGCAGCCAGGGGCGTGGGGGTCAGTTTCTGAATGCGTGGACCTTC. Protein product: CASSQGRGGQFLNAWTF.